This TCR beta chain was identified during a study of blood T cell repertoires in COVID-19. Germline CDR1 reads LGHDT; CDR2 reads YNNKEL (reference sequence). V shed 3 bases and J shed 3 bases, with 17 bases lying between them. The CDR3 consists of 17 residues. TCRdb keeps only in-frame clones here, not all; method: immunoSEQ multiplex PCR. The sample records about 170,000 clones, 80% to 90% being singletons. The sample consisted of peripheral blood. The sequence came from a woman over 75 with acute or convalescent COVID-19. The V call is TRBV3-1 (or the pseudogene TRBV3-2), the J call TRBJ1-4; TRBD1 is a possible D gene (6 bases). The DNA for the CDR3 is TGTGCCAGCAGCCATCAGGTCACCAGGGGCCCTAATGAAAAACTGTTTTTT. Translating gives CASSHQVTRGPNEKLFF.